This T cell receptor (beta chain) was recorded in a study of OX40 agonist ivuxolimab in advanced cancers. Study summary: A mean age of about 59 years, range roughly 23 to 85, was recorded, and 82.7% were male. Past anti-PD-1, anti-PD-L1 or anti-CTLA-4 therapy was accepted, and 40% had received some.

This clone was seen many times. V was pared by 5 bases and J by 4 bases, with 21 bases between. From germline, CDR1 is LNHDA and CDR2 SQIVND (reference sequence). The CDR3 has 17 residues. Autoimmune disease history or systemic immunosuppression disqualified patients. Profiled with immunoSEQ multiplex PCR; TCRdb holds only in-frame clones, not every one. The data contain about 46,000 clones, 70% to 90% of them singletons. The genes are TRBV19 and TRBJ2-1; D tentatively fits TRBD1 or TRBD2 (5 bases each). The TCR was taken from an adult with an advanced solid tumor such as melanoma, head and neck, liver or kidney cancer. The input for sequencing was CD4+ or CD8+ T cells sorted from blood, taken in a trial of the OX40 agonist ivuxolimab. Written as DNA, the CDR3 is TGTGCCAGTAGTGGACGCTCGGGACCCCTTTTTTACAATGAGCAGTTCTTC. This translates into CASSGRSGPLFYNEQFF. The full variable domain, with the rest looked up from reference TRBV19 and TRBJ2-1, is DGGITQSPKYLFRKEGQNVTLSCEQNLNHDAMYWYRQDPGQGLRLIYYSQIVNDFQKGDIAEGYSVSREKKESFPLTVTSAQKNPTAFYLCASSGRSGPLFYNEQFFGPGTRLTVL.